This entry features one T cell receptor beta chain sequence. Its target is not known. This entry is derived from a study of T-cell memory formation after mild COVID-19. Study-wide findings and caveats: Contracting CD8+ clones were enriched in EMRA, CD4+ mainly in CM and EM. Second-wave clones with a day 37 peak had unconfirmed SARS-CoV-2 specificity.

TCRdb used MiXCR to reprocess the 5' RACE reads, holding one entry per CDR3 protein. The repertoire includes about 450,000 distinct CDR3 sequences, 23% of them detected once, and about 12% sits in the top ten. The sequence was obtained from an adult woman who had mild COVID-19 (a few samples of this study predate the infection). Cell type and time point are not known. What was sequenced was PBMCs or a T cell subset sorted from them (not recorded which).

The CDR3, as DNA: TGTGCCAGCAGCTTAGCCTCCTTAGCGAGTGGCACAGATACGCAGTATTTT. Translated, it gives CASSLASLASGTDTQYF. The chain has TRBV7-9 and TRBJ2-3, with TRBD2 as a possible D gene (5 bases). Germline CDR1 SEHNR, CDR2 FQNEAQ (reference sequence). CDR3 length equals 17 residues. The V end lost 0 bases, the J end lost 1 base, and 14 bases lay between the germline ends.